These 21 T cell receptor beta chains were all obtained from the same sample, sequenced in a study of glioma-infiltrating T cells. Amplification of TCR alpha and beta CDR3 regions from RNA used iRepertoire nested multiplex PCR. TCRdb redid the calling of the multiplex PCR reads with MiXCR, one entry per CDR3 protein. The data show 110,000 or so distinct CDR3 sequences, 25% to 30% seen once. The sequencing sample was made of glioma tissue, nonneoplastic brain tissue, or PBMCs (not recorded which). The receptors originated from a human donor with low-grade glioma or glioblastoma, undergoing nonglioma brain surgery, or in good health (not recorded which).

This clonotype has at least ten counts. In nucleotides, the CDR3 is TGCAGTCTGGCAGGGGGGCCGGGGACCCAGTACTTC. The encoded protein is CSLAGGPGTQYF. V and J are TRBV29-1 and TRBJ2-5, with D perhaps TRBD1 (7 bases). Germline CDR1 reads SQVTM; CDR2 reads ANQGSEA. The CDR3 has 12 amino acids.

The chain carries TRBV28 and TRBJ2-5; D possibly matches TRBD1 or TRBD2 (5 bases each). This CDR3 contains 17 residues. The germline V gene encodes CDR1 MDHEN and CDR2 SYDVKM. CDR3 coding DNA: TGTGTTAGCAGTTTAGCTCCGGGACGGGGAATCCAAGAGACCCAGTACTTC. Translation: CVSSLAPGRGIQETQYF. Full variable domain (rest looked up from reference TRBV28 and TRBJ2-5): DVKVTQSSRYLVKRTGEKVFLECVQDMDHENMFWYRQDPGLGLRLIYFSYDVKMKEKGDIPEGYSVSREKKERFSLILESASTNQTSMYLCVSSLAPGRGIQETQYFGPGTRLLVL.

The chain uses TRBV29-1 and TRBJ1-5; D gene unclear. CDR1 is SQVTM and CDR2 is ANQGSEA in the germline V gene. CDR3 length equals 14 residues. V lost 4 bases to trimming and J lost 1 base, with 11 bases between them. CDR3 DNA: TGCAGCGTTGCTTTGGAAGGAAGCAATCAGCCCCAGCATTTT. Protein: CSVALEGSNQPQHF.

This clonotype was detected only a few times. This rearrangement joins TRBV12-3 or TRBV12-4 to TRBJ2-7, with TRBD2 matching 11 bases. This CDR3 is 18 amino acids long. V was clipped by 1 base and J by 0 bases; unmatched bases: 8. CDR3 protein: CASSLGSRTSGLSYEQYF. The CDR3 nucleotides read TGTGCCAGCAGTTTAGGAAGTCGGACTAGCGGGCTCTCCTACGAGCAGTACTTC.

Concerning this clonotype itself: This may be a read error, as it is one base from a much larger clone. The chain uses TRBV5-1 and TRBJ1-1; TRBD1 matches at 11 bases. The germline V gene encodes CDR1 SGHRS and CDR2 YFSETQ. This CDR3 region has 17 residues. With 4 bases clipped from V and 1 base from J, the junction kept 9 bases outside the gene matches. The CDR3 sequence: CASSKARTGGSNTEAFF. The DNA of the CDR3 is TGCGCCAGCAGCAAGGCCCGGACAGGGGGCTCGAACACTGAAGCTTTCTTT. Full variable domain (remainder filled in from reference TRBV5-1 and TRBJ1-1): KAGVTQTPRYLIKTRGQQVTLSCSPISGHRSVSWYQQTPGQGLQFLFEYFSETQRNKGNFPGRFSGRQFSNSRSEMNVSTLELGDSALYLCASSKARTGGSNTEAFFGQGTRLTVV.

Note on this clonotype: Relative to the germline gene, one junction end is altered; a read error may explain this. The V gene is TRBV10-2, the J gene TRBJ1-5; the D gene is possibly TRBD1 (5 bases). Looked up from germline, CDR1 is WSHSY and CDR2 is SAAADI. The length of the CDR3 is 19 residues. The DNA of the CDR3 is TGCGCCGGCAGTGAGACGGTCTTGGGGGGACCTAAAAGCAATCAGCCCCAGCATTTT. This translates into CAGSETVLGGPKSNQPQHF.

This clonotype was recorded many times. The chain links TRBV2 to TRBJ2-7; the match to TRBD2 covers 8 bases. The V gene end was trimmed by 8 bases and the J gene end by 2 bases; junction bases not matched to a gene: 8. Germline CDR1 reads SNHLY; CDR2 reads FYNNEI. The CDR3 extends over 14 amino acids. CDR3 in DNA: TGTGCCAGCCGGACTAGCCTGGGGACCTACGAGCAGTACTTC. Translating gives CASRTSLGTYEQYF.

This clonotype came up many times. This chain joins TRBV7-8 and TRBJ2-1; 7 nucleotides align to TRBD1. V was clipped by 4 bases and J by 0 bases; unmatched bases: 9. The CDR3 runs 17 residues. Germline assignment: CDR1 SGHVS and CDR2 FQNEAQ. The chain's CDR3 is CASSSDSTGVSYNEQFF. DNA for the CDR3: TGTGCCAGCAGCTCCGACTCTACAGGGGTCTCCTACAATGAGCAGTTCTTC.

About this clonotype: This could be a read error, since a much larger clone is one nucleotide away. V usage is TRBV29-1 and J usage is TRBJ2-7, with D possibly being TRBD2 (7 bases). The CDR3 length is 12 residues. The germline CDR1 and CDR2 sequences are SQVTM and ANQGSEA. The CDR3 loop reads CSVSGGGYKQYF. For the CDR3, the DNA is TGCAGCGTGTCGGGCGGGGGCTACAAGCAGTACTTC.

This clonotype was observed many times. This chain uses TRBV7-2 with TRBJ1-1; a weak D match, TRBD1 (5 bases). The germline CDR1 and CDR2 sequences are SGHTA and FQGNSA. CDR3 length: 11 residues. The germline V and J ends were trimmed by 6 bases and 8 bases, with 10 bases remaining between them. CDR3 in amino acids: CASRGHSEAFF. CDR3 coding DNA: TGTGCCAGCAGAGGACATTCCGAAGCTTTCTTT.

At least ten counts were recorded for this clonotype. The V call is TRBV9, the J call TRBJ1-2, with D possibly matching TRBD1 (5 bases). This CDR3 has 16 residues. V was trimmed by 1 base and J by 3 bases, leaving 16 bases between them. Germline assignment: CDR1 SGDLS and CDR2 YYNGEE. CDR3 sequence: CASSVNKNGGYYGYTF. The CDR3 DNA sequence: TGTGCCAGCAGCGTAAATAAGAACGGGGGGTACTATGGCTACACCTTC.

On this clonotype: Possible read error: a much larger clone is one base away. The chain carries TRBV18 and TRBJ1-4; D might be TRBD1 (5 bases). Per germline, CDR1 KGHSH and CDR2 LQKENI. The CDR3 has 13 residues. Trimming removed 6 bases at V and 4 bases at J, with 9 bases between. CDR3 sequence reads: CASSLQVNEKLFF. The CDR3 DNA sequence: TGTGCCAGCTCCCTACAGGTTAATGAAAAACTGTTTTTT.

This clonotype was picked up many times. The chain couples TRBV18 to TRBJ2-3; D not certain. Germline-derived CDR1 and CDR2 are KGHSH and LQKENI. The CDR3 runs 11 residues. Trimming cost V 2 bases and J 6 bases, with 3 bases left between them. The CDR3 DNA reads TGTGCCAGCTCACCAACTGATACGCAGTATTTT. Translated, it gives CASSPTDTQYF.

This clonotype was observed at least ten times. The V call is TRBV4-2, the J call TRBJ2-2; the D gene is possibly TRBD2 (5 bases). The germline CDR1 and CDR2 sequences are LGHNA and YNFKEQ. The CDR3 is 16 residues long. The germline V and J ends were trimmed by 0 bases and 5 bases, with 13 bases remaining between them. The CDR3 protein is CASSQDLPGKTGELFF. CDR3 nucleotide sequence: TGTGCCAGCAGCCAAGATCTCCCGGGAAAAACCGGGGAGCTGTTTTTT.

This clonotype has ten or more counts. Here the CDR3 DNA reads TGCAGTGCTAGTGAAGGGGGGGACTATGGCTACACCTTC. It translates to CSASEGGDYGYTF. The rearrangement uses TRBV20-1 and TRBJ1-2; D might be TRBD1 (6 bases). Germline-derived CDR1 and CDR2 are DFQATT and SNEGSKA (reference sequence). The CDR3 is 13 amino acids. The V and J ends lost 3 bases and 3 bases respectively, with 11 bases between them.

This clonotype was counted a single time. An end of the junction does not agree with germline; a read error may underlie this. The rearrangement uses TRBV28 and TRBJ2-5; a possible D gene is TRBD1 (6 bases). Looked up from germline, CDR1 is MDHEN and CDR2 is SYDVKM. The CDR3 has 15 residues. In nucleotides, the CDR3 is TGTGCCAGCAGTTGGCCCAGGGGAGAAAAAGAGGCCCAGTACTTC. Translation gives CASSWPRGEKEAQYF.

This clonotype was counted many times. The CDR3 sequence: CASSSGQTGETDNEQFF. The CDR3, as DNA: TGTGCCAGCAGCTCCGGCCAGACAGGGGAGACAGACAATGAGCAGTTCTTC. The rearrangement joins TRBV7-9 to TRBJ2-1, with 8 bases matching TRBD1. Germline assignment: CDR1 SEHNR and CDR2 FQNEAQ (reference sequence). CDR3 length equals 17 residues. The V segment lost 4 bases and the J segment 5 bases; nucleotides outside the gene matches: 13.

This clonotype was observed a handful of times. V gene TRBV5-1 combines with J gene TRBJ2-1; D uncertain. V lost 5 bases and J lost 0, with 9 bases in between. CDR3 length: 14 residues. CDR1 is SGHRS and CDR2 is YFSETQ in the germline V gene. The CDR3 DNA reads TGCGCCAGCAGTCGGGTCACCTCCTACAATGAGCAGTTCTTC. This encodes CASSRVTSYNEQFF.

This clonotype was picked up many times. The J gene is TRBJ1-5, the V gene TRBV28; D not certain. This CDR3 is 13 amino acids long. The V end lost 0 bases, the J end lost 9 bases, and 9 bases lay between the germline ends. Germline assignment: CDR1 MDHEN and CDR2 SYDVKM. CDR3: CASSLWDFSPQHF. DNA for the CDR3: TGTGCCAGCAGTTTATGGGACTTCTCGCCCCAGCATTTT.

This clonotype was recorded many times. The rearrangement uses TRBV12-3 or TRBV12-4 and TRBJ1-6; D is unclear. The CDR3 runs 15 residues. V lost 1 base and J 8 bases, leaving 12 bases between the germline ends. CDR3 sequence reads: CASSLGNHLYSPLHF. The CDR3 nucleotides read TGTGCCAGCAGTTTAGGAAACCACCTCTATTCACCCCTCCACTTT.

This clonotype was detected ten times or more. This chain joins TRBV10-3 and TRBJ1-2; D not certain. The CDR3 is 12 residues long. Per germline, CDR1 ENHRY and CDR2 SYGVKD. Trimming cost V 11 bases and J 1 base, with 11 bases left between them. Here the CDR3 DNA reads TGTGCCTCCTCGGACCGTAACTATGGCTACACCTTC. Its protein is CASSDRNYGYTF.